Described below is a single TCR beta chain sequence and its context. The germline V and J ends were trimmed by 3 bases and 5 bases, with 17 bases remaining between them. The CDR3 runs to 15 residues. Looked up from germline, CDR1 is SNHLY and CDR2 is FYNNEI. The data were taken from a study of T cell responses to AZD1222 COVID-19 vaccine. Profiled with immunoSEQ multiplex PCR; TCRdb holds only in-frame clones, not every one. The sample lists more than 100,000 clones; 91% were seen once. This specimen consisted of peripheral blood, obtained on day 0 of AZD1222 vaccination. The V and J genes are TRBV2 and TRBJ2-7; a weak D match, TRBD2 (6 bases). The receptor comes from an adult in good health. This chain's CDR3 is CASSDASTRRNEQYF. The CDR3 region has the DNA TGTGCCAGCAGTGACGCCTCGACTAGGCGGAACGAGCAGTACTTC.